Each of the 21 T cell receptor beta chains below was sequenced from the same sample in a study of blood T cells in healthy people across ages. Primed by a sample-barcoded 5' primer and a J-beta primer mix, a second PCR proceeded for about 6 to 11 cycles. One entry per CDR3 protein, called by TCRdb with MiXCR from the 5' RACE reads. The data contain around 690,000 distinct CDR3 sequences, roughly three fifths of them singletons. The source material was blood. The receptors come from a man between 60 and 70 years old in good health.

The chain joins TRBV20-1 to TRBJ2-7; D ambiguous. V lost 2 bases and J 2 bases, leaving 7 bases between the germline ends. Germline lookup yields CDR1 DFQATT and CDR2 SNEGSKA (reference sequence). The CDR3 covers 12 residues. CDR3 nucleotides: TGCAGTGCTAGACAGGACGCCTACGAGCAGTACTTC. Residues: CSARQDAYEQYF.

The gene calls are TRBV11-2 and TRBJ2-5; 8 nucleotides match TRBD2. The germline CDR1 and CDR2 sequences are SGHAT and FQNNGV. The CDR3 extends over 16 amino acids. The J segment lost 5 bases and the V segment lost 1 base, leaving 9 bases of the junction unmatched. In DNA form, the CDR3 reads TGTGCCAGCAGCTTAGGGTCTGCGGGGGGTGGTGAGACCCAGTACTTC. Protein product: CASSLGSAGGGETQYF.

The chain couples TRBV28 to TRBJ2-1; TRBD1 matches 8 bases. The CDR3 has 15 amino acids. Trimming cost V 7 bases and J 5 bases; bases outside gene matches: 10. CDR1 MDHEN and CDR2 SYDVKM come from the germline V gene. This CDR3 is CASILRDRTHNEQFF. Written as DNA, the CDR3 is TGTGCCAGCATCCTCCGGGACAGGACACACAATGAGCAGTTCTTC.

This clonotype came up a few times. The CDR3 is CASSLAGTSGGYEQYF. The CDR3 DNA follows: TGTGCCAGCAGCTTAGCGGGGACTAGCGGGGGCTACGAGCAGTACTTC. The chain is built from TRBV7-2 and TRBJ2-7, with 14 bases aligning to TRBD2. With V trimmed by 0 bases and J by 3 bases, 1 base remained unmatched. Germline V gene sequence: CDR1 SGHTA, CDR2 FQGNSA. CDR3 length: 16 residues.

The chain carries TRBV6-1 and TRBJ1-1; TRBD1 agrees at 9 bases. Trimming removed 8 bases from V and 3 bases from J; junction bases left unmatched: 7. In germline, CDR1 is MNHNS, CDR2 SASEGT. This CDR3 has 14 residues. The CDR3 loop is CASLPGQGYTEAFF. DNA for the CDR3: TGTGCCAGCTTACCGGGACAGGGCTACACTGAAGCTTTCTTT.

There are a few counts of this clonotype. The V call is TRBV6-5, the J call TRBJ1-2, with 9 bases fitting TRBD1. V dropped 0 bases and J dropped 6; count of bases not matched to a gene: 11. CDR3 length: 17 amino acids. CDR1 MNHEY and CDR2 SVGAGI come from the germline V gene. The CDR3, as DNA: TGTGCCAGCAGTTACTCTCGAGAAGGGGACAGGGAGGATGGCTACACCTTC. Protein product: CASSYSREGDREDGYTF.

The chain carries TRBV10-3 and TRBJ2-7; TRBD1 aligns across 12 bases. CDR1 ENHRY and CDR2 SYGVKD come from the germline V gene. CDR3 length: 14 residues. J lost 5 bases, V lost 8 bases, and 7 bases had no gene match. DNA of the CDR3: TGTGCCATCGGACCGGGACAGGGGGCTCACGAGCAGTACTTC. The encoded protein is CAIGPGQGAHEQYF.

This clonotype occurred a few times. This sequence joins TRBV13 and TRBJ2-7; D is perhaps TRBD2 (5 bases). The CDR3 spans 12 residues. Trimming removed 5 bases at V and 7 bases at J, with 12 bases between. Germline CDR1 is PRHDT and CDR2 is FYEKMQ (reference sequence). DNA for the CDR3: TGTGCCAGCAGCCCGAGGGTCGGGGAGCAGTACTTC. Amino acid sequence: CASSPRVGEQYF.

V usage is TRBV6-2 or TRBV6-3 and J usage is TRBJ1-5, with D possibly matching TRBD1 (6 bases). Trimming took off 5 bases at V and 1 base at J, with 15 bases between the two ends. The CDR3 totals 16 residues. Germline CDR1 reads MNHEY; CDR2 reads SVGEGT. CDR3 residues: CASSPHTGKSNQPQHF. DNA of the CDR3: TGTGCCAGCAGTCCCCATACAGGGAAGAGCAATCAGCCCCAGCATTTT.

This clonotype has ten or more counts. This chain joins TRBV9 and TRBJ2-5; D not resolved. The CDR3 contains 12 residues. V lost 0 bases and J lost 4, with 4 bases in between. Per the germline V gene, CDR1 is SGDLS and CDR2 is YYNGEE. The CDR3 loop reads CASSVDGETQYF. CDR3 bases: TGTGCCAGCAGCGTAGACGGAGAGACCCAGTACTTC.

The rearrangement joins TRBV7-9 to TRBJ1-2; 12 bases agree with TRBD1. V dropped 5 bases and J dropped 7; count of bases not matched to a gene: 8. Germline V gene lookup returns CDR1 SEHNR and CDR2 FQNEAQ (reference sequence). This CDR3 is built from 15 residues. This CDR3 is CASSARDRGPGGYTF. The CDR3 DNA follows: TGTGCCAGCAGCGCACGGGACAGGGGGCCGGGTGGCTACACCTTC.

This clonotype has more than one count but fewer than ten. The V gene is TRBV12-3 or TRBV12-4, the J gene TRBJ1-2, with TRBD1 as a possible D gene (5 bases). V was clipped by 5 bases and J by 6 bases, with 13 bases between them. CDR3 length equals 13 residues. The CDR3 loop is CASSESGTDGYTF. The CDR3 DNA reads as TGTGCCAGCAGTGAATCCGGGACCGATGGCTACACCTTC.

The CDR3 DNA follows: TGCGCCAGCACCAGCGGGGGGAATTTGGAGACCCAGTACTTC. Translating it yields CASTSGGNLETQYF. The chain recombines TRBV5-1 with TRBJ2-5; 9 nucleotides match TRBD2. CDR3 length: 14 amino acids. V trimming: 6 bases; J trimming: 5 bases; junction bases outside the gene matches: 8. Germline values: CDR1 SGHRS, CDR2 YFSETQ.

The rearrangement joins TRBV4-1 to TRBJ2-6; TRBD1 matches at 7 bases. This CDR3 has 18 amino acids. Per the germline V gene, CDR1 is MGHRA and CDR2 is YSYEKL. The V gene end was trimmed by 2 bases and the J gene end by 1 base; junction bases not matched to a gene: 8. CDR3 sequence (DNA): TGCGCCAGCAGCCAAACAAGCACAGGGGTTTCTGGGGCCAACGTCCTGACTTTC. Protein: CASSQTSTGVSGANVLTF.

The V gene is TRBV20-1, the J gene TRBJ2-7, with 13 positions matching TRBD2. J lost 6 bases, V lost 5 bases, and 4 bases had no gene match. The CDR3 is made up of 13 amino acids. The germline V gene encodes CDR1 DFQATT and CDR2 SNEGSKA (reference sequence). The CDR3 DNA reads as TGCAGTGCTGGAGGACTAGCGGGGGCCGAGCAGTACTTC. Translating it yields CSAGGLAGAEQYF.

This clonotype has a handful of counts. The chain joins TRBV20-1 to TRBJ1-2, with D perhaps TRBD1 (6 bases). Looked up from germline, CDR1 is DFQATT and CDR2 is SNEGSKA (reference sequence). CDR3 length equals 16 residues. Trimming removed 5 bases from V and 5 bases from J, with 24 bases in between. The CDR3 spells CSASTGSEQSAYGYTF. The CDR3 DNA follows: TGCAGTGCTTCGACAGGTTCGGAGCAATCTGCTTATGGCTACACCTTC.

On this clonotype itself: The final CDR3 position lacks the conserved phenylalanine or tryptophan, pointing to a likely read error. The genes are TRBV19 and TRBJ2-6; 10 nucleotides align to TRBD1. After removal of 6 bases from V and 2 bases from J, the junction contained 7 bases not matched to a gene. The germline V gene encodes CDR1 LNHDA and CDR2 SQIVND (reference sequence). CDR3 size: 17 residues. The DNA of the CDR3 is TGTGCCAGTAGGTCCGGGACAGGGGATCCTGGGGCCAACGTCCTGACTCTC. This encodes CASRSGTGDPGANVLTL.

The genes are TRBV20-1 and TRBJ1-2; 8 bases match TRBD1. Trimming removed 5 bases from V and 8 bases from J; junction bases left unmatched: 13. The germline gives CDR1 DFQATT, CDR2 SNEGSKA (reference sequence). The CDR3 length is 14 residues. CDR3 in DNA: TGCAGTGCTTCACCCTACGGGACAGGTCGCGGCTACACCTTC. This gives the protein CSASPYGTGRGYTF.

The gene calls are TRBV5-1 and TRBJ2-4, with D possibly matching TRBD1 (6 bases). Deletions cut 2 bases from V and 5 bases from J, with 11 bases between. Germline V gives CDR1 SGHRS, CDR2 YFSETQ. The CDR3 has 14 residues. In nucleotides, the CDR3 is TGCGCCAGCAGCTTCTTACAGGGTCAAAACATTCAGTACTTC. This codes for CASSFLQGQNIQYF.

This clonotype was recorded a few times. V gene TRBV2 combines with J gene TRBJ1-2, with 8 bases aligning to TRBD1. Germline-derived CDR1 and CDR2 are SNHLY and FYNNEI. There are 14 residues in the CDR3. J lost 4 bases, V lost 6 bases, and 7 bases had no gene match. The CDR3 DNA sequence: TGTGCCAGCAGGGCAGACAGGGGCCCCTATGGCTACACCTTC. The encoded protein is CASRADRGPYGYTF.

The gene calls are TRBV7-9 and TRBJ1-2; possible D gene TRBD1, 6 bases. CDR1 is SEHNR, CDR2 FQNEAQ, per germline (reference sequence). The CDR3 totals 13 residues. Trimming removed 5 bases from V and 8 bases from J, with 15 bases in between. In DNA, the CDR3 is TGTGCCAGCAGCCGAGACAGGCTTGGGGGCTACACCTTC. This translates into CASSRDRLGGYTF.